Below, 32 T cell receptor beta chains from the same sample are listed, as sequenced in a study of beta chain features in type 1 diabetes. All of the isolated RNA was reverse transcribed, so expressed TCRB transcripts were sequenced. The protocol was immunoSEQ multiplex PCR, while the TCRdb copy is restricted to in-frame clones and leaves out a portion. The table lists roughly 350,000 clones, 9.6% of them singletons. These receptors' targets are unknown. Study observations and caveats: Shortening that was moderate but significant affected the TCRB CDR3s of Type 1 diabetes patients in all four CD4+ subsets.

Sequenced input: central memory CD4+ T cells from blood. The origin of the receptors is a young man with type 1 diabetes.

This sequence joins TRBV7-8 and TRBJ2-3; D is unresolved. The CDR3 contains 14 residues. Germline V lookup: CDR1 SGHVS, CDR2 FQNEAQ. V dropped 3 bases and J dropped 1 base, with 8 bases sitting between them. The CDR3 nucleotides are TGTGCCAGCAGCTTGGATGAGGGCACAGATACGCAGTATTTT. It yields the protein CASSLDEGTDTQYF.

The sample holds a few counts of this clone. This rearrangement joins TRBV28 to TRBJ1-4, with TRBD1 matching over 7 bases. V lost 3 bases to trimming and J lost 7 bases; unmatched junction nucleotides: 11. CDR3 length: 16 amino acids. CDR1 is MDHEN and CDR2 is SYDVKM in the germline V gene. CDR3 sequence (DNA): TGTGCCAGCAGTTTCGAGGGGGCAGTCTCATTTGAAAAACTGTTTTTT. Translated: CASSFEGAVSFEKLFF.

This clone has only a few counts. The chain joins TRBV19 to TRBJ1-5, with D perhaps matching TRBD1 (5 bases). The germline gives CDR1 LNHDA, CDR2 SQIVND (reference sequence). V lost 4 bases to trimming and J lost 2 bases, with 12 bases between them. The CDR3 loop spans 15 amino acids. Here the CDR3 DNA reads TGTGCCAGTAGTACGGCAGGCAGGGGCAATCAGCCCCAGCATTTT. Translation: CASSTAGRGNQPQHF.

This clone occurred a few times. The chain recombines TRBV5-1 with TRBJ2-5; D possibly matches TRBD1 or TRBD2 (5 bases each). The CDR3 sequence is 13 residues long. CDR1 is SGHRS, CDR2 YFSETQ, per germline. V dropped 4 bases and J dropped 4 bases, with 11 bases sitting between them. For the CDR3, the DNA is TGCGCCAGCAGCACAGGTGGGGGAGAGACCCAGTACTTC. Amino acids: CASSTGGGETQYF.

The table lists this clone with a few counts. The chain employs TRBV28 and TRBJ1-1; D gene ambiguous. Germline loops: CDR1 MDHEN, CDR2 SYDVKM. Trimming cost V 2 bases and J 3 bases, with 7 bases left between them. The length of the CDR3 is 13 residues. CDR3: CASSLEGDTEAFF. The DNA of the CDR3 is TGTGCCAGCAGTTTAGAGGGCGACACTGAAGCTTTCTTT.

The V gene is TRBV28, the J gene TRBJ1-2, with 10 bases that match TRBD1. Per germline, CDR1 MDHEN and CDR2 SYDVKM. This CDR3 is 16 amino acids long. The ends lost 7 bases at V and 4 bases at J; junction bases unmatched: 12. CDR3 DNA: TGTGCCAGCAAGTTATCCGAAGGGACAGGGGTCTATGGCTACACCTTC. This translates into CASKLSEGTGVYGYTF.

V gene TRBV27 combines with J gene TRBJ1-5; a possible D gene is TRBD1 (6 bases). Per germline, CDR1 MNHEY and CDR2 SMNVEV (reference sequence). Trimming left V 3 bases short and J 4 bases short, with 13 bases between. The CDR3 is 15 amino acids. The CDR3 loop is CASSLGRGWNQPQHF. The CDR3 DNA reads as TGTGCCAGCAGTTTGGGCAGGGGATGGAATCAGCCCCAGCATTTT.

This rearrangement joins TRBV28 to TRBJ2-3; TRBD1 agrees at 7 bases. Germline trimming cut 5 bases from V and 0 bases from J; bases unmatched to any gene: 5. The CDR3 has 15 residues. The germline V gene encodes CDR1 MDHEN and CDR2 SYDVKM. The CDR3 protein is CASSGDRASTDTQYF. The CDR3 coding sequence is TGTGCCAGCAGTGGAGACAGGGCGAGCACAGATACGCAGTATTTT.

DNA for the CDR3: TGTGCCAGCAGTGTACTGAGCTACGAGCAGTACTTC. Translating it yields CASSVLSYEQYF. The V gene is TRBV25-1, the J gene TRBJ2-7; D is uncertain. This CDR3 contains 12 residues. Trimming left V 4 bases short and J 3 bases short, with 7 bases between. Germline V gene sequence: CDR1 MGHDK, CDR2 SYGVNS.

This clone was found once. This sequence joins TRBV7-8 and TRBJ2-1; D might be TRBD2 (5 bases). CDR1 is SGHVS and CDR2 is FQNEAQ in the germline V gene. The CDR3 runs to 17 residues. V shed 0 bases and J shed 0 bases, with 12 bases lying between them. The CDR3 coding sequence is TGTGCCAGCAGCTTAGCGCTATTGGGGAGCTCCTACAATGAGCAGTTCTTC. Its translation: CASSLALLGSSYNEQFF.

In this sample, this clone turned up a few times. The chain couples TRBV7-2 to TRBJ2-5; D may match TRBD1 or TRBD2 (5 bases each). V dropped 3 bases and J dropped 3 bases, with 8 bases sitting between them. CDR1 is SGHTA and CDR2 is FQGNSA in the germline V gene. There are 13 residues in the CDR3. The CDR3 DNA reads TGTGCCAGCAGCTTGGGACCTAAAGAGACCCAGTACTTC. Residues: CASSLGPKETQYF.

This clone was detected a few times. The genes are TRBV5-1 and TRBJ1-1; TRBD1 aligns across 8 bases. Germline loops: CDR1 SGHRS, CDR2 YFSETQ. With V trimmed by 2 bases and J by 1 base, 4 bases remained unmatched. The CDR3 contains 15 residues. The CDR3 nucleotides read TGCGCCAGCAGCTTACTCGGGACAGGGAACACTGAAGCTTTCTTT. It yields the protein CASSLLGTGNTEAFF.

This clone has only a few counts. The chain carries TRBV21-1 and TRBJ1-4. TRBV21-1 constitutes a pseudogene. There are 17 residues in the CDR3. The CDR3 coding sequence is TGTGCCAGCAGCAAAGGGCCCCGGGCGGGCACTAATGAAAAACTGTTTTTT. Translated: CASSKGPRAGTNEKLFF.

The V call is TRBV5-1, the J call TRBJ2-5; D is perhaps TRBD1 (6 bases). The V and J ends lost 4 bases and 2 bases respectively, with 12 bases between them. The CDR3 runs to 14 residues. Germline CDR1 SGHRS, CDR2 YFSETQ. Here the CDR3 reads CASSPGTLQETQYF. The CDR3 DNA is TGCGCCAGCAGCCCCGGGACACTTCAAGAGACCCAGTACTTC.

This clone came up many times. CDR3 DNA: TGTGCCATCAGTACCCAGAGAGAGGAGGACACAGATACGCAGTATTTT. Its translation: CAISTQREEDTDTQYF. The chain employs TRBV10-3 and TRBJ2-3; weak D call: TRBD2 (5 bases). CDR3 length: 16 residues. The ends were cut back, 5 bases at V and 2 bases at J, with 17 bases in the middle. Germline-derived CDR1 and CDR2 are ENHRY and SYGVKD.

CDR3 bases: TGCGCCAGCAGCTTGTTCGGGCAGAACACCGGGGAGCTGTTTTTT. Translated: CASSLFGQNTGELFF. The chain links TRBV5-1 to TRBJ2-2; D call uncertain. V was cut by 1 base and J by 1 base, with 8 bases left in between. In germline, CDR1 is SGHRS, CDR2 YFSETQ. CDR3 length: 15 residues.

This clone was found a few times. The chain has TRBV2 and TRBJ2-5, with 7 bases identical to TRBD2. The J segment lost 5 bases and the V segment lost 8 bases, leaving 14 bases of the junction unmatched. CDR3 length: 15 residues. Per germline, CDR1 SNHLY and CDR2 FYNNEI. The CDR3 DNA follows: TGTGCCAGCTGTTATGGCGGGAGTATCTTCGAGACCCAGTACTTC. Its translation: CASCYGGSIFETQYF.

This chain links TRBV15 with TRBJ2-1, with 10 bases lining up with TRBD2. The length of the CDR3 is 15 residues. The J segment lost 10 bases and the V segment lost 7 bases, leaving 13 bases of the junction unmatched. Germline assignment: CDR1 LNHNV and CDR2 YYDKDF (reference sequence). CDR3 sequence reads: CATNDPGTSDSEQFF. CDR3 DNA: TGTGCCACCAACGACCCCGGGACTAGCGACTCCGAGCAGTTCTTC.

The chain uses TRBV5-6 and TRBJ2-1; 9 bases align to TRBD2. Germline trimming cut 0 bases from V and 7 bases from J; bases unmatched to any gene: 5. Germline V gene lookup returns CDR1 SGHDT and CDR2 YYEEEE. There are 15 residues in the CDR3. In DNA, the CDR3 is TGTGCCAGCAGCTTGGCGCTAGCGGGATGGAATGAGCAGTTCTTC. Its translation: CASSLALAGWNEQFF.

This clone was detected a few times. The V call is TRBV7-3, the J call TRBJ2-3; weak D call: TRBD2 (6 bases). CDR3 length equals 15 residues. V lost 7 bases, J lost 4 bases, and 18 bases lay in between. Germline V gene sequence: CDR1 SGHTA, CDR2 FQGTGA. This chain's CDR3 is CASTLSGSGSDTQYF. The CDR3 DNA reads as TGTGCCAGCACCCTTTCCGGGAGTGGTTCAGATACGCAGTATTTT.

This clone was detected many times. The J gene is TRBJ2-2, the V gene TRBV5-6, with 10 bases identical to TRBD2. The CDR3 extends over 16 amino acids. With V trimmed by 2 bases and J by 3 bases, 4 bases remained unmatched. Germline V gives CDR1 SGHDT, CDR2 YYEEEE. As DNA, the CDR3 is TGTGCCAGCAGCTTTAGCGGGAGGAGGGACACCGGGGAGCTGTTTTTT. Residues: CASSFSGRRDTGELFF.

CDR3 amino acids: CASSSRSRLAGNEQFF. The CDR3 DNA is TGTGCCAGCAGCTCAAGATCCAGACTAGCCGGCAATGAGCAGTTCTTC. The V call is TRBV7-9, the J call TRBJ2-1; TRBD2 matches at 7 bases. Germline lookup yields CDR1 SEHNR and CDR2 FQNEAQ (reference sequence). This CDR3 region has 16 residues. J was trimmed by 6 bases and V by 4 bases; bases with no gene match: 12.

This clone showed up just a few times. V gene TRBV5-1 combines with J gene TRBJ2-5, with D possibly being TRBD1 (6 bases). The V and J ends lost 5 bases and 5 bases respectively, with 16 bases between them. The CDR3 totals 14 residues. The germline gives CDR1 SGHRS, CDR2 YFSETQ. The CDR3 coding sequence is TGCGCCAGCAGTTACGCAGGGGTTAAGGAGACCCAGTACTTC. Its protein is CASSYAGVKETQYF. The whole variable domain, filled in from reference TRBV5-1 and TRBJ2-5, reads KAGVTQTPRYLIKTRGQQVTLSCSPISGHRSVSWYQQTPGQGLQFLFEYFSETQRNKGNFPGRFSGRQFSNSRSEMNVSTLELGDSALYLCASSYAGVKETQYFGPGTRLLVL.

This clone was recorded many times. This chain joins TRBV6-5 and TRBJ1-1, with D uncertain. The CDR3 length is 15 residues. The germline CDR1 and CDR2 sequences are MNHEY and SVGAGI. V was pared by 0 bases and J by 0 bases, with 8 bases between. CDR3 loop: CASSYSTGMNTEAFF. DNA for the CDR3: TGTGCCAGCAGTTACTCGACGGGGATGAACACTGAAGCTTTCTTT.

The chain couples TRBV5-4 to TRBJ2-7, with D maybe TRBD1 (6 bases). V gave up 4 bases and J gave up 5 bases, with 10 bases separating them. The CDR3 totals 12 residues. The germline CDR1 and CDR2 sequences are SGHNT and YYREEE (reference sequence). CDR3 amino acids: CASSRDIHEQYF. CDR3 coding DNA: TGTGCCAGCAGCCGGGACATACACGAGCAGTACTTC.

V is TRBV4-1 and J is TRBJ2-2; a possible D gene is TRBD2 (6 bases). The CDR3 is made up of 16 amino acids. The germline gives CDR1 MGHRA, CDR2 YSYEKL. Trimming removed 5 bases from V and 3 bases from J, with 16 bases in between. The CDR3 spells CASSAISGFDTGELFF. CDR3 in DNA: TGCGCCAGCAGCGCCATAAGCGGGTTCGACACCGGGGAGCTGTTTTTT.

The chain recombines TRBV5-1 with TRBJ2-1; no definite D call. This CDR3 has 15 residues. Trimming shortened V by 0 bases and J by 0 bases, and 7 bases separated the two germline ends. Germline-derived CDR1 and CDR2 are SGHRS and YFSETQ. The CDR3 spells CASSLVKSSYNEQFF. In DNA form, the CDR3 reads TGCGCCAGCAGCTTGGTTAAAAGCTCCTACAATGAGCAGTTCTTC.

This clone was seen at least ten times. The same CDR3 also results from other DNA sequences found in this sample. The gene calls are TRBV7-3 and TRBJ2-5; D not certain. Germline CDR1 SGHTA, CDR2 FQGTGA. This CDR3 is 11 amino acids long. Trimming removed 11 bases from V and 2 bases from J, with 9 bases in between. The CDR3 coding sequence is TGTGCCTCCAGCAGGCAAGAGACCCAGTACTTC. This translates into CASSRQETQYF.

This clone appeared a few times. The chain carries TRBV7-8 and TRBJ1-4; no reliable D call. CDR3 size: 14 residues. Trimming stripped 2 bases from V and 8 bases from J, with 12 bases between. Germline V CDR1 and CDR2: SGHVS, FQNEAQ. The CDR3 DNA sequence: TGTGCCAGCAGCTTAATGACCACCGGAGAAAAACTGTTTTTT. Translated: CASSLMTTGEKLFF.

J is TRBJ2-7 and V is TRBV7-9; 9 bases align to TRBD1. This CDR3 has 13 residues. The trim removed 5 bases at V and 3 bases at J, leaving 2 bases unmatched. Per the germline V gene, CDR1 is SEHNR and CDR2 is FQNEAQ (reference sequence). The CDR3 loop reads CASSRQGGYEQYF. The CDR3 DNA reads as TGTGCCAGCAGCAGACAGGGGGGCTACGAGCAGTACTTC.

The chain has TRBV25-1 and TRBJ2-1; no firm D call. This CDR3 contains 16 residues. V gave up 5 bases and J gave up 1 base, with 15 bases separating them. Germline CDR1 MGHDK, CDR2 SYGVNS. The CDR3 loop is CASSTAETRSYNEQFF. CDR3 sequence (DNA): TGTGCCAGCAGTACTGCAGAGACCCGGTCCTACAATGAGCAGTTCTTC.

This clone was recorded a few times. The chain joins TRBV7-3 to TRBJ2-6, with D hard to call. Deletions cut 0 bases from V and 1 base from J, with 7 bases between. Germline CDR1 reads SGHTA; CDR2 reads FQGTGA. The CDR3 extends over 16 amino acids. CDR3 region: CASSLTGGSGANVLTF. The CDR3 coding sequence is TGTGCCAGCAGCTTAACGGGTGGGTCTGGGGCCAACGTCCTGACTTTC.